Listed here are 23 T cell receptor beta chains from one sample, sequenced in a study of human T cells and chemical hapten exposure. Time point here: patch test 2, 6 weeks after DPC sensitization. Treatment given: therapeutic diphenylcyclopropenone sensitization with weekly scalp DPC. TCRdb recomputed calls from the RACE reads with MiXCR, one row per CDR3 protein. The repertoire holds tens of thousands of distinct CDR3 sequences, with about 8% as singletons. The source was whole blood, collected in connection with sensitization to the hapten diphenylcyclopropenone (DPC). These receptors were collected from a woman aged 50 to 60 with alopecia areata. Some clones in this sample may be carry-over from other donors' samples.

This clonotype was found a few times. This rearrangement joins TRBV7-2 to TRBJ1-2, with D perhaps matching TRBD1 (5 bases). This CDR3 spans 12 amino acids. Germline CDR1 and CDR2: SGHTA and FQGNSA. The ends were cut back, 6 bases at V and 8 bases at J, with 13 bases in the middle. The CDR3 region is CASSPSGDGYTF. The CDR3 nucleotides are TGTGCCAGCAGTCCCTCGGGGGACGGCTACACCTTC.

This clonotype has only a few counts. V is TRBV4-1 and J is TRBJ1-5; 7 positions match TRBD1. The CDR3 has 16 residues. The trim removed 0 bases at V and 7 bases at J, leaving 9 bases unmatched. CDR1 is MGHRA, CDR2 YSYEKL, per germline. The CDR3 coding sequence is TGCGCCAGCAGCCAAGATAGCGAGGGGGCGAGGCAGCCCCAGCATTTT. It translates to CASSQDSEGARQPQHF.

This clonotype was detected many times. The V and J genes are TRBV7-9 and TRBJ2-3; tentatively, D is TRBD2 (5 bases). CDR3 size: 15 residues. Trimming pared 5 bases from V and 2 bases from J, leaving 14 bases between. CDR1 and CDR2 from the germline V gene are SEHNR and FQNEAQ (reference sequence). CDR3 amino acids: CASSPTPGYTDTQYF. DNA of the CDR3: TGTGCCAGCAGCCCTACGCCGGGGTACACAGATACGCAGTATTTT.

CDR3 coding DNA: TGTGCCAGCAGCTTGAGAGACGGGGGGAACATTCAGTACTTC. Its translation is CASSLRDGGNIQYF. The V call is TRBV7-8, the J call TRBJ2-4, with 7 bases aligning to TRBD2. This CDR3 has 14 residues. After removal of 3 bases from V and 7 bases from J, the junction contained 6 bases not matched to a gene. Germline CDR1 SGHVS, CDR2 FQNEAQ.

The chain has TRBV6-5 and TRBJ1-2, with D possibly being TRBD1 (5 bases). The CDR3 is 14 residues long. The germline CDR1 and CDR2 sequences are MNHEY and SVGAGI. Trimming stripped 2 bases from V and 2 bases from J, with 9 bases between. CDR3 region: CASSYRQRNYGYTF. CDR3 in DNA: TGTGCCAGCAGTTACCGACAGAGAAACTATGGCTACACCTTC.

This clonotype came up a few times. The rearrangement links TRBV20-1 to TRBJ2-5; 8 bases match TRBD1. J gave up 4 bases and V 3 bases, and 7 bases lay outside the gene matches. The V gene's germline CDR1 is DFQATT and CDR2 SNEGSKA (reference sequence). The CDR3 totals 14 residues. Here the CDR3 reads CSARIRGRGETQYF. DNA for the CDR3: TGCAGTGCTAGGATCAGGGGGCGTGGAGAGACCCAGTACTTC.

V is TRBV20-1 and J is TRBJ1-3; 7 bases are a match to TRBD1. The CDR3 is 15 residues long. The ends lost 1 base at V and 0 bases at J; junction bases unmatched: 3. Germline CDR1 reads DFQATT; CDR2 reads SNEGSKA (reference sequence). The DNA of the CDR3 is TGCAGTGCTAGAGGGGACAGCGTCTCTGGAAACACCATATATTTT. This encodes CSARGDSVSGNTIYF.

This sequence joins TRBV28 and TRBJ2-7, with 7 bases that match TRBD2. Germline-derived CDR1 and CDR2 are MDHEN and SYDVKM. The J segment lost 10 bases and the V segment lost 5 bases, leaving 11 bases of the junction unmatched. The length of the CDR3 is 13 residues. The CDR3 DNA reads TGTGCCAGCAGTACTGGGCGGGAGAACACCCAGTACTTC. This sequence encodes CASSTGRENTQYF.

The V and J genes are TRBV11-2 and TRBJ2-7; a weak D match, TRBD2 (6 bases). The CDR3 totals 17 residues. Germline assignment: CDR1 SGHAT and CDR2 FQNNGV. The V and J ends lost 1 base and 2 bases respectively, with 18 bases between them. CDR3: CASSLALGTAIPYEQYF. For the CDR3, the DNA is TGTGCCAGCAGCTTAGCCCTCGGGACTGCCATCCCCTACGAGCAGTACTTC.

Only a few counts were recorded for this clonotype. The V gene is TRBV20-1, the J gene TRBJ1-1, with 7 positions matching TRBD1. This CDR3 contains 15 residues. V trimming: 2 bases; J trimming: 0 bases; junction bases outside the gene matches: 6. Looked up from germline, CDR1 is DFQATT and CDR2 is SNEGSKA (reference sequence). CDR3 nucleotides: TGCAGTGCTAGAAACCGGGACAGCATGAACACTGAAGCTTTCTTT. Translated: CSARNRDSMNTEAFF.

Only a few counts were recorded for this clonotype. CDR3 loop: CASSFPSESSYEQYF. The CDR3 DNA is TGTGCCAGCAGTTTTCCGAGCGAAAGCTCCTACGAGCAGTACTTC. The gene calls are TRBV28 and TRBJ2-7; D gene uncertain. Germline CDR1 is MDHEN and CDR2 is SYDVKM. Trimming shortened V by 3 bases and J by 0 bases, and 12 bases separated the two germline ends. The CDR3 is 15 amino acids.

This clonotype was seen a handful of times. The V gene is TRBV6-5, the J gene TRBJ2-2; D remains unclear. This CDR3 is 12 amino acids long. Germline V gene data show CDR1 as MNHEY and CDR2 as SVGAGI. The V and J ends lost 7 bases and 7 bases respectively, with 10 bases between them. In DNA form, the CDR3 reads TGTGCCAGCACCCTCGGGTTCGGGGAGCTGTTTTTT. This encodes CASTLGFGELFF.

This clonotype was seen repeatedly, ten times or more. The chain has TRBV6-6 and TRBJ1-5; no definite D call. Germline lookup yields CDR1 MNHNY and CDR2 SVGAGI (reference sequence). V was shortened by 5 bases and J by 9 bases, with 11 bases between the two germline ends. This CDR3 spans 12 amino acids. CDR3 nucleotides: TGTGCCAGCAGTCGCAGCGACGGGCCCCAGCATTTT. It translates to CASSRSDGPQHF.

This clonotype was observed at least ten times. The genes are TRBV7-9 and TRBJ1-2, with TRBD1 as a possible D gene (5 bases). The length of the CDR3 is 13 residues. Per the germline V gene, CDR1 is SEHNR and CDR2 is FQNEAQ (reference sequence). The V end lost 4 bases, the J end lost 8 bases, and 14 bases lay between the germline ends. CDR3 sequence reads: CASSSKGVLGYTF. CDR3 bases: TGTGCCAGCAGCTCAAAAGGGGTGTTAGGCTACACCTTC.

Ten or more counts support this clonotype. The chain is built from TRBV14 and TRBJ1-2; perhaps TRBD1 as D (5 bases). The CDR3 has 14 amino acids. Germline V gene sequence: CDR1 SGHDN, CDR2 FVKESK. V was shortened by 5 bases and J by 3 bases, with 13 bases between the two germline ends. CDR3 protein: CASSEGPNYYGYTF. The CDR3 DNA follows: TGTGCCAGCAGCGAGGGACCGAACTACTATGGCTACACCTTC.

The CDR3 loop is CASTTGLYTDTQYF. The CDR3 nucleotides are TGTGCCAGCACTACGGGACTTTACACAGATACGCAGTATTTT. The V and J genes are TRBV2 and TRBJ2-3; a possible D gene is TRBD2 (6 bases). This CDR3 comprises 14 residues. CDR1 is SNHLY and CDR2 is FYNNEI in the germline V gene. The V and J ends lost 7 bases and 2 bases respectively, with 13 bases between them.

In its sample, this clonotype was seen many times. The rearrangement joins TRBV30 to TRBJ2-2, with D unclear. The V gene lost 1 base and the J gene lost 6 bases, with 12 bases spanning the gap. CDR1 is GTSNPN and CDR2 is SVGIG in the germline V gene (reference sequence). The CDR3 has 14 residues. As DNA, the CDR3 is TGTGCCTGGAGTGCCCCACAGAGCCCCGGGGAGCTGTTTTTT. Its protein product is CAWSAPQSPGELFF.

There are many counts of this clonotype. The chain uses TRBV20-1 and TRBJ2-7; no firm D call. With 6 bases removed from V and 0 bases from J, the gap between germline ends came to 9 bases. The CDR3 covers 12 residues. Germline V gene data show CDR1 as DFQATT and CDR2 as SNEGSKA (reference sequence). This CDR3 reads CSAQTGSYEQYF. The CDR3 DNA reads TGCAGTGCCCAGACCGGCTCCTACGAGCAGTACTTC.

The chain uses TRBV20-1 and TRBJ1-1, with 7 positions matching TRBD1. CDR3 length: 14 residues. V lost 6 bases and J lost 2; bases outside the gene matches: 9. From germline, CDR1 is DFQATT and CDR2 SNEGSKA (reference sequence). CDR3 amino acids: CSAPWTGLNTEAFF. In DNA form, the CDR3 reads TGCAGTGCCCCGTGGACAGGATTAAACACTGAAGCTTTCTTT.

V and J are TRBV20-1 and TRBJ2-3; no clear D. The CDR3 is 15 amino acids. Germline V lookup: CDR1 DFQATT, CDR2 SNEGSKA (reference sequence). V was clipped by 1 base and J by 0 bases, with 11 bases between them. CDR3 DNA sequence: TGCAGTGCTAGAGCCCGGTGGGTTAGCACAGATACGCAGTATTTT. It encodes CSARARWVSTDTQYF.

This clonotype was recorded a few times. The genes are TRBV4-1 and TRBJ2-1; D is uncertain. Looked up from germline, CDR1 is MGHRA and CDR2 is YSYEKL. The CDR3 is 13 amino acids. V was shortened by 0 bases and J by 4 bases, with 4 bases between the two germline ends. The DNA for the CDR3 is TGCGCCAGCAGCCAAGAGCGATACAATGAGCAGTTCTTC. Protein: CASSQERYNEQFF.

CDR3 loop: CASSGTGGGQPQHF. The CDR3 DNA reads TGTGCCAGCAGCGGGACAGGGGGAGGTCAGCCCCAGCATTTT. This chain uses TRBV9 with TRBJ1-5, with 10 bases fitting TRBD1. CDR1 is SGDLS and CDR2 is YYNGEE in the germline V gene. Trimming at V came to 3 bases and at J to 6 bases, leaving 3 bases not matched to a gene. This CDR3 has 14 amino acids.

This clonotype was picked up a small number of times. V usage is TRBV28 and J usage is TRBJ2-5, with D possibly TRBD1 on 6 matching bases. The ends were cut back, 10 bases at V and 1 base at J, with 16 bases in the middle. The CDR3 spans 14 residues. From germline, CDR1 is MDHEN and CDR2 SYDVKM. The CDR3 DNA sequence: TGTGCCATACAGGGTAACCCGAGCCAAGAGACCCAGTACTTC. The encoded protein is CAIQGNPSQETQYF.